Following are 12 T cell receptor beta chains from one sample sequenced in a study of T cell responses to AZD1222 COVID-19 vaccine. The method was immunoSEQ multiplex PCR; TCRdb's version includes in-frame clones alone and lacks a portion of them. The sample has about 120,000 clones; around 93% are singletons. The sample was peripheral blood, taken 28 days after the second AZD1222 dose. These receptors were obtained from an adult who received the AZD1222 COVID-19 vaccine.

The chain couples TRBV3-1 (or the pseudogene TRBV3-2) to TRBJ1-2; 7 nucleotides match TRBD1. CDR3 size: 14 residues. Trimming removed 2 bases from V and 6 bases from J; junction bases left unmatched: 6. Germline V gene lookup returns CDR1 LGHDT and CDR2 YNNKEL (reference sequence). The CDR3 loop is CASSQRGTVNGYTF. DNA for the CDR3: TGTGCCAGCAGCCAACGCGGGACAGTGAATGGCTACACCTTC.

V is TRBV18 and J is TRBJ1-1; the D is unclear. This CDR3 spans 15 amino acids. From germline, CDR1 is KGHSH and CDR2 LQKENI. Trimming left V 3 bases short and J 3 bases short, with 14 bases between. CDR3 coding DNA: TGTGCCAGCTCACCCCCGGGATTGGAGGACACTGAAGCTTTCTTT. Protein product: CASSPPGLEDTEAFF.

V is TRBV19 and J is TRBJ2-1, with D perhaps TRBD2 (7 bases). V was trimmed by 4 bases and J by 3 bases, leaving 13 bases between them. The CDR3 runs to 15 residues. Germline V gene data show CDR1 as LNHDA and CDR2 as SQIVND (reference sequence). CDR3 sequence (DNA): TGTGCCAGTAGTACCCCAGCGGGACACTACAATGAGCAGTTCTTC. Protein product: CASSTPAGHYNEQFF.

The chain uses TRBV7-2 and TRBJ1-2; weak D call: TRBD1 (5 bases). The germline CDR1 and CDR2 sequences are SGHTA and FQGNSA. The length of the CDR3 is 15 residues. With 4 bases removed from V and 3 bases from J, the gap between germline ends came to 15 bases. For the CDR3, the DNA is TGTGCCAGCAGCTCCCCGGGGCAGGGCCACTATGGCTACACCTTC. Protein sequence: CASSSPGQGHYGYTF.

V is TRBV6-2 or TRBV6-3 and J is TRBJ2-5, with D perhaps matching TRBD1 (6 bases). The CDR3 has 16 residues. Germline V gene data show CDR1 as MNHEY and CDR2 as SVGEGT. Trimming stripped 3 bases from V and 5 bases from J, with 19 bases between. The CDR3 region has the DNA TGTGCCAGCAGTTATGTTGGGGGCCCCATGGGGGAGACCCAGTACTTC. It yields the protein CASSYVGGPMGETQYF.

This clone has just one count. The CDR3 coding sequence is TGTGCCAGCAATGAGGGTATGAACACTGAAGCTTTCTTT. Translation gives CASNEGMNTEAFF. The rearrangement joins TRBV12-3 or TRBV12-4 to TRBJ1-1; no definite D call. V lost 7 bases and J lost 0, with 9 bases in between. The CDR3 is made up of 13 amino acids.

V is TRBV7-9 and J is TRBJ2-1; D possibly matches TRBD1 or TRBD2 (5 bases each). CDR3 size: 15 residues. Per the germline V gene, CDR1 is SEHNR and CDR2 is FQNEAQ (reference sequence). V lost 5 bases and J lost 5, with 16 bases in between. The CDR3 here is CASSPPPGRNNEQFF. In nucleotides, the CDR3 is TGTGCCAGCAGCCCACCCCCGGGGCGTAACAATGAGCAGTTCTTC. The variable domain in full, with the rest retrieved from reference TRBV7-9 and TRBJ2-1, is DTGVSQNPRHKITKRGQNVTFRCDPISEHNRLYWYRQTLGQGPEFLTYFQNEAQLEKSRLLSDRFSAERPKGSFSTLEIQRTEQGDSAMYLCASSPPPGRNNEQFFGPGTRLTVL.

This chain uses TRBV12-3 or TRBV12-4 with TRBJ1-3; D remains unclear. V gave up 6 bases and J gave up 0 bases, with 6 bases separating them. The length of the CDR3 is 13 residues. CDR3 amino acids: CASRLLSGNTIYF. In DNA form, the CDR3 reads TGTGCCAGCAGACTACTCTCTGGAAACACCATATATTTT.

This clone appeared a single time. This sequence joins TRBV2 and TRBJ1-6, with 7 bases fitting TRBD1. The V and J ends lost 4 bases and 7 bases, in that order; junction bases with no gene match: 7. The CDR3 extends over 15 amino acids. Germline V gene data show CDR1 as SNHLY and CDR2 as FYNNEI. CDR3 nucleotides: TGTGCCAGCAGTGCAGAACAGGGGCGGAATTCACCCCTCCACTTT. This codes for CASSAEQGRNSPLHF. Looking up the rest from reference TRBV2 and TRBJ1-6 gives the full variable domain: EPEVTQTPSHQVTQMGQEVILRCVPISNHLYFYWYRQILGQKVEFLVSFYNNEISEKSEIFDDQFSVERPDGSNFTLKIRSTKLEDSAMYFCASSAEQGRNSPLHFGNGTRLTVT.

This sequence joins TRBV3-1 (or the pseudogene TRBV3-2) and TRBJ2-1; no reliable D call. Germline V gene sequence: CDR1 LGHDT, CDR2 YNNKEL (reference sequence). The germline V and J ends were trimmed by 4 bases and 4 bases, with 14 bases remaining between them. The CDR3 is made up of 15 amino acids. The CDR3 loop is CASSPPVARYNEQFF. The CDR3 DNA sequence: TGTGCCAGCAGCCCACCGGTTGCGCGGTACAATGAGCAGTTCTTC.

The chain combines TRBV18 with TRBJ2-7; 7 bases map to TRBD1. CDR3 size: 14 residues. Looked up from germline, CDR1 is KGHSH and CDR2 is LQKENI. J gave up 2 bases and V 4 bases, and 5 bases lay outside the gene matches. The CDR3 spells CASSRDSGAYEQYF. The CDR3 DNA reads as TGTGCCAGCTCACGGGACAGCGGAGCCTACGAGCAGTACTTC.

J is TRBJ1-4 and V is TRBV6-5; D is uncertain. Germline assignment: CDR1 MNHEY and CDR2 SVGAGI. This CDR3 contains 13 residues. V was cut by 6 bases and J by 7 bases, with 12 bases left in between. In DNA form, the CDR3 reads TGTGCCAGCAGGGCTGGAGGCCGTGAAAAACTGTTTTTT. Encoded protein: CASRAGGREKLFF.